This TCR beta chain was captured by sequencing in a study of radiotherapy plus CTLA-4 blockade in lung cancer. Background on the study: Of all patients, more than 15% responded objectively and 31% showed disease control.

TCRdb's copy holds only in-frame clones and misses some; the assay was immunoSEQ multiplex PCR. This repertoire shows about 94,000 clones, roughly 80% found once; its top ten account for 20% to 30%. V dropped 4 bases and J dropped 4 bases, with 21 bases sitting between them. Germline CDR1 and CDR2: MGHRA and YSYEKL. The CDR3 sequence is 17 residues long. Regarding the study as a whole: Once radiotherapy plus ipilimumab had been given, TCR clones derived from tumor expanded in blood.

Concerning this clone: The antigen remains unidentified.

Chemo-refractory metastatic non-small-cell lung cancer patients were treated with focal radiation plus CTLA-4 blockade with ipilimumab. This receptor was taken from a human donor with non-small cell lung cancer that progressed on radiotherapy plus ipilimumab. The sequenced sample was peripheral blood, obtained from a patient treated with radiotherapy plus ipilimumab. The chain is built from TRBV4-1 and TRBJ2-3; no clear D gene. The CDR3 region is CASSLLPGSPSADTQYF. DNA for the CDR3: TGCGCCAGCAGCCTGCTTCCCGGGTCCCCGTCGGCAGATACGCAGTATTTT.